Each of the 29 T cell receptor beta chains below was sequenced from the same sample in a study of blood T cell repertoires in COVID-19. The protocol was immunoSEQ multiplex PCR, while the TCRdb copy is restricted to in-frame clones and leaves out a portion. The table lists 400,000 to 500,000 clones, around 87% of them singletons, with about 2% in the top ten. The sequenced sample was PBMCs or T cells enriched from blood (not recorded which). Every receptor here comes from a middle-aged woman who had recovered from COVID-19.

Remarks on this clone: The same CDR3 arises from other DNA sequences in this sample as well. The CDR3 DNA is TGTGCCAGCAGTTTACAGGGGCGGAACACTGAAGCTTTCTTT. This codes for CASSLQGRNTEAFF. V and J are TRBV27 and TRBJ1-1; a weak D match, TRBD1 (6 bases). Germline V CDR1 and CDR2: MNHEY, SMNVEV (reference sequence). The CDR3 has 14 residues. V shed 2 bases and J shed 1 base, with 8 bases lying between them.

The chain has TRBV7-8 and TRBJ2-2; D unresolved. V was clipped by 6 bases and J by 6 bases, with 14 bases between them. The CDR3 spans 14 residues. Germline values: CDR1 SGHVS, CDR2 FQNEAQ. The DNA of the CDR3 is TGTGCCAGCAGACAATACGTGGGCGCCGGGGAGCTGTTTTTT. It yields the protein CASRQYVGAGELFF.

V usage is TRBV4-3 and J usage is TRBJ1-4, with 7 bases matching TRBD1. CDR1 and CDR2 from the germline V gene are LGHNA and YSLEER. V shed 3 bases and J 8 bases; nucleotides not matched to a gene: 9. The CDR3 is 15 amino acids. CDR3 coding DNA: TGCGCCAGCAGCCAGTCGACAGGGCGAGGCGAAAAACTGTTTTTT. Translation: CASSQSTGRGEKLFF.

This chain uses TRBV13 with TRBJ1-2; D is unresolved. The CDR3 has 15 residues. V lost 6 bases to trimming and J lost 3 bases, with 17 bases between them. Germline V CDR1 and CDR2: PRHDT, FYEKMQ (reference sequence). This CDR3 reads CASRQTIQRDYGYTF. The CDR3 nucleotides are TGTGCCAGCAGACAAACAATCCAGCGTGACTATGGCTACACCTTC.

The genes are TRBV5-4 and TRBJ1-1, with D hard to call. Per germline, CDR1 SGHNT and CDR2 YYREEE (reference sequence). Trimming cost V 0 bases and J 1 base, with 13 bases left between them. This CDR3 spans 16 amino acids. CDR3 loop: CASSLGALQKNTEAFF. Written as DNA, the CDR3 is TGTGCCAGCAGCTTGGGCGCCTTACAGAAGAACACTGAAGCTTTCTTT. The full variable domain, with the rest looked up from reference TRBV5-4 and TRBJ1-1, is ETGVTQSPTHLIKTRGQQVTLRCSSQSGHNTVSWYQQALGQGPQFIFQYYREEENGRGNFPPRFSGLQFPNYSSELNVNALELDDSALYLCASSLGALQKNTEAFFGQGTRLTVV.

The chain uses TRBV4-3 and TRBJ2-7; 10 nucleotides align to TRBD1. Germline assignment: CDR1 LGHNA and CDR2 YSLEER. The CDR3 is 15 amino acids. The ends lost 0 bases at V and 7 bases at J; junction bases unmatched: 6. For the CDR3, the DNA is TGCGCCAGCAGCCAAGAAACCTGGACAGGGGGAGAGCAGTACTTC. Translating gives CASSQETWTGGEQYF.

In nucleotides, the CDR3 is TGTGCCAGCAAGCCGAGTAGCAATCAGCCCCAGCATTTT. Its translation is CASKPSSNQPQHF. This rearrangement joins TRBV6-5 to TRBJ1-5; unclear D gene. Germline-derived CDR1 and CDR2 are MNHEY and SVGAGI. The V end lost 7 bases, the J end lost 0 bases, and 7 bases lay between the germline ends. CDR3 length: 13 residues.

The J gene is TRBJ2-7, the V gene TRBV12-3 or TRBV12-4, with 7 bases lining up with TRBD1. This CDR3 is built from 13 residues. Trimming removed 6 bases from V and 2 bases from J; junction bases left unmatched: 4. CDR3 in DNA: TGTGCCAGCAGGGGGACAGCCACCTACGAGCAGTACTTC. Translating gives CASRGTATYEQYF.

This chain links TRBV4-1 with TRBJ1-4; TRBD1 matches at 7 bases. Germline V CDR1 and CDR2: MGHRA, YSYEKL. V lost 0 bases, J lost 7 bases, and 5 bases stayed unmatched. This CDR3 contains 15 residues. The CDR3 bases are TGCGCCAGCAGCCAAGATTTAGGGGGCGGTGAAAAACTGTTTTTT. It specifies CASSQDLGGGEKLFF.

The V call is TRBV4-1, the J call TRBJ1-2; 7 bases line up with TRBD1. Germline trimming cut 4 bases from V and 3 bases from J; bases unmatched to any gene: 8. CDR1 and CDR2 from the germline V gene are MGHRA and YSYEKL. This CDR3 comprises 15 residues. The CDR3: CASSPQGGPYYGYTF. The CDR3 region has the DNA TGCGCCAGCAGCCCCCAGGGGGGACCTTACTATGGCTACACCTTC.

This chain connects TRBV24-1 to TRBJ2-7, with TRBD2 matching over 10 bases. The germline gives CDR1 KGHDR, CDR2 SFDVKD. There are 16 residues in the CDR3. V lost 2 bases to trimming and J lost 2 bases; unmatched junction nucleotides: 5. This CDR3 reads CATSDSRTSGAYEQYF. CDR3 coding DNA: TGTGCCACCAGTGATTCAAGGACTAGCGGAGCCTACGAGCAGTACTTC.

The chain combines TRBV3-1 (or the pseudogene TRBV3-2) with TRBJ1-1; weak D call: TRBD1 (6 bases). Germline CDR1 reads LGHDT; CDR2 reads YNNKEL (reference sequence). V was clipped by 6 bases and J by 1 base, with 12 bases between them. This CDR3 comprises 14 residues. CDR3 in amino acids: CASRLGGANTEAFF. The CDR3 region has the DNA TGTGCCAGCAGGTTAGGGGGGGCGAACACTGAAGCTTTCTTT.

This clone was observed a single time. The chain uses TRBV10-3 and TRBJ2-1; D gene uncertain. V lost 0 bases to trimming and J lost 4 bases, with 10 bases between them. CDR3 length equals 15 residues. CDR1 is ENHRY and CDR2 is SYGVKD in the germline V gene. CDR3 DNA: TGTGCCATCAGTGAGTCTACAGCTATGTACAATGAGCAGTTCTTC. This sequence encodes CAISESTAMYNEQFF.

The chain has TRBV9 and TRBJ2-6; D remains ambiguous. CDR3 size: 15 residues. V was clipped by 3 bases and J by 0 bases, with 7 bases between them. CDR1 SGDLS and CDR2 YYNGEE come from the germline V gene. CDR3 DNA: TGTGCCAGCAGCGGAGATGCCTCTGGGGCCAACGTCCTGACTTTC. It encodes CASSGDASGANVLTF.

The J gene is TRBJ1-6, the V gene TRBV5-6; 8 bases map to TRBD1. V lost 4 bases and J lost 1; bases outside the gene matches: 4. There are 16 residues in the CDR3. Per germline, CDR1 SGHDT and CDR2 YYEEEE. The DNA of the CDR3 is TGTGCCAGCAGCCCCAGGGGGCTTTCCTATAATTCACCCCTCCACTTT. Its protein is CASSPRGLSYNSPLHF.

The chain employs TRBV11-2 and TRBJ1-1; D is unresolved. The CDR3 length is 16 residues. Germline CDR1 is SGHAT and CDR2 is FQNNGV. V lost 1 base and J lost 6, with 18 bases in between. CDR3 bases: TGTGCCAGCAGCTTAGCCCTTCACCCTGGCCCTCCTGAAGCTTTCTTT. Its protein is CASSLALHPGPPEAFF.

J is TRBJ2-3 and V is TRBV7-9; TRBD2 matches at 11 bases. Germline trimming cut 7 bases from V and 3 bases from J; bases unmatched to any gene: 18. Germline V CDR1 and CDR2: SEHNR, FQNEAQ (reference sequence). CDR3 length equals 19 residues. The CDR3 loop is CASTGSALLAGGGTDTQYF. The CDR3, as DNA: TGTGCCAGCACAGGAAGTGCACTTCTAGCGGGAGGTGGTACAGATACGCAGTATTTT.

The chain combines TRBV10-3 with TRBJ1-1; tentatively, D is TRBD1 (5 bases). This CDR3 has 16 amino acids. With 6 bases removed from V and 6 bases from J, the gap between germline ends came to 23 bases. Germline CDR1 is ENHRY and CDR2 is SYGVKD. The CDR3 here is CAISEGLNGGLAEAFF. The CDR3 coding sequence is TGTGCCATCAGCGAGGGACTTAACGGGGGTTTGGCTGAAGCTTTCTTT.

The CDR3 sequence: CASSPLRTAQETQYF. The CDR3, as DNA: TGTGCCAGCTCACCACTTAGGACAGCGCAAGAGACCCAGTACTTC. The gene calls are TRBV18 and TRBJ2-5, with a tentative D call TRBD1 (6 bases). The CDR3 covers 15 residues. Trimming stripped 1 base from V and 2 bases from J, with 11 bases between. Germline V lookup: CDR1 KGHSH, CDR2 LQKENI. Complete variable domain (other parts from reference TRBV18 and TRBJ2-5): NAGVMQNPRHLVRRRGQEARLRCSPMKGHSHVYWYRQLPEEGLKFMVYLQKENIIDESGMPKERFSAEFPKEGPSILRIQQVVRGDSAAYFCASSPLRTAQETQYFGPGTRLLVL.

The chain recombines TRBV5-5 with TRBJ2-7; TRBD1 aligns across 7 bases. Per the germline V gene, CDR1 is SGHKS and CDR2 is YYEKEE (reference sequence). This CDR3 spans 14 amino acids. V shed 5 bases, J shed 2 bases, and the junction held 7 bases outside the gene matches. CDR3 in amino acids: CASSPGQRAYEQYF. For the CDR3, the DNA is TGTGCCAGCAGTCCGGGACAGAGAGCCTACGAGCAGTACTTC.

The J gene is TRBJ1-2, the V gene TRBV12-3 or TRBV12-4; D is possibly TRBD1 (5 bases). Trimming removed 4 bases from V and 7 bases from J, with 10 bases in between. The CDR3 contains 12 residues. This chain's CDR3 is CASSYRLGGYTF. The CDR3, as DNA: TGTGCCAGCAGTTACAGGTTGGGTGGCTACACCTTC.

The rearrangement links TRBV11-2 to TRBJ2-1, with 8 bases identical to TRBD1. The CDR3 consists of 13 residues. J gave up 5 bases and V 6 bases, and 3 bases lay outside the gene matches. Per the germline V gene, CDR1 is SGHAT and CDR2 is FQNNGV. The CDR3 DNA reads TGTGCCAGCAGAGGGACAGGAAACAATGAGCAGTTCTTC. Its translation is CASRGTGNNEQFF.

The chain is built from TRBV5-4 and TRBJ2-3, with D perhaps TRBD1 (5 bases). The germline V gene has CDR1 SGHNT and CDR2 YYREEE (reference sequence). V was pared by 4 bases and J by 0 bases, with 9 bases between. The length of the CDR3 is 14 residues. CDR3 loop: CASSGAISTDTQYF. Here the CDR3 DNA reads TGTGCCAGCAGCGGGGCGATTAGCACAGATACGCAGTATTTT.

This clone has more than one count but fewer than ten. The gene calls are TRBV9 and TRBJ1-2, with TRBD1 matching 8 bases. Germline V CDR1 and CDR2: SGDLS, YYNGEE. The V and J ends lost 6 bases and 3 bases, in that order; junction bases with no gene match: 10. This CDR3 has 15 amino acids. Written as DNA, the CDR3 is TGTGCCAGCACCCAGATGGAACAGGGGGACTATGGCTACACCTTC. Translation gives CASTQMEQGDYGYTF.

The rearrangement joins TRBV7-9 to TRBJ2-1; D is unclear. The CDR3 loop spans 15 amino acids. V lost 2 bases, J lost 0 bases, and 8 bases lay in between. Per the germline V gene, CDR1 is SEHNR and CDR2 is FQNEAQ (reference sequence). For the CDR3, the DNA is TGTGCCAGCAGCTTAATCTCCAGCTCCTACAATGAGCAGTTCTTC. Protein sequence: CASSLISSSYNEQFF.

The chain couples TRBV18 to TRBJ1-1; no clear D gene. This CDR3 is 14 amino acids long. The germline V and J ends were trimmed by 0 bases and 6 bases, with 11 bases remaining between them. Per the germline V gene, CDR1 is KGHSH and CDR2 is LQKENI. CDR3 in amino acids: CASSPPDREAEAFF. In DNA form, the CDR3 reads TGTGCCAGCTCACCACCGGATAGGGAGGCTGAAGCTTTCTTT.

This clone appeared a single time. V and J are TRBV7-8 and TRBJ2-1; 9 bases are shared with TRBD1. V lost 5 bases and J lost 4; bases outside the gene matches: 12. This CDR3 comprises 17 residues. CDR1 and CDR2 from the germline V gene are SGHVS and FQNEAQ. The chain's CDR3 is CASSPTLTGGEYNEQFF. CDR3 bases: TGTGCCAGCAGCCCAACATTGACAGGGGGGGAATACAATGAGCAGTTCTTC.

The rearrangement joins TRBV18 to TRBJ2-7; 7 bases align to TRBD1. The length of the CDR3 is 14 residues. Germline loops: CDR1 KGHSH, CDR2 LQKENI. V shed 2 bases and J 6 bases; nucleotides not matched to a gene: 7. This CDR3 reads CASSPGTGASEQYF. CDR3 DNA sequence: TGTGCCAGCTCACCAGGAACAGGGGCATCCGAGCAGTACTTC.

The chain carries TRBV12-3 or TRBV12-4 and TRBJ1-6, with D maybe TRBD1 (5 bases). CDR3 length equals 11 residues. V was pared by 3 bases and J by 15 bases, with 9 bases between. CDR3 residues: CASSFGAGLHF. As DNA, the CDR3 is TGTGCCAGCAGTTTTGGGGCTGGCCTCCACTTT.